This T cell receptor (beta chain) originates from a study of post-analysis software for immune sequencing data (dated by TCRdb to between 2015 and 2016). About the full investigation: Disease courses on record covered relapsing-remitting, secondary progressive and progressive-relapsing multiple sclerosis, though some patients had no subtype annotation. Patient repertoires were compared against some twelve previously published healthy control repertoires from donors aged roughly 6 to 28 years. A subset of samples was prepared in parallel using single-end sample barcoding, then pooled and co-amplified after Illumina adapter ligation. Findings and caveats that apply to the study as a whole: The multiple sclerosis patient group was slightly younger than the control group. Multiple sclerosis patients had significantly lower normalized Chao1 diversity than controls, a result that suggests substantial peripheral T-cell clonal expansion. Strong co-clustering of samples prepared in the same batch was shown by direct clustering with F measure, prompting a batch-effect correction. Patients showed significantly higher frequencies than controls for a handful of TRBV segments, among them TRBV5-6, TRBV5-1 and TRBV20-1.

Libraries were built with PCR. This sample was sequenced with an Illumina HiSeq 2500. Unique molecular identifiers were incorporated into TCR beta cDNA libraries to reduce PCR and sequencing biases. Approximately 500,000 cDNA molecules were obtained per 1 to 10 million input T cells, so each molecule approximated one T cell. The patient libraries were prepared and sequenced using the same protocol as the earlier healthy control dataset. Within a given batch, samples were prepared together, multiplexed and sequenced on the same HiSeq lane. As for the authors' bioinformatics: Raw barcoded reads were processed with MIGEC, and single-read molecular identifier groups were discarded before consensus assembly and CDR3 extraction. VDJtools was used for post-analysis of the clonotype tables, with diversity normalized by down-sampling every dataset to the smallest sample size. In repertoire overlap clustering, CDR3 amino acid sequences, but not nucleotide sequences, were matched to correct batch-related cross-sample contamination. TCRdb's own reprocessing of the public reads used fastp at Q25 and MiXCR and kept productive beta chains. Each entry merges the rows of one CDR3 protein and shows their most common DNA and genes. TCRdb assigned the V and J calls; the authors' analysis was not used. In this sample the table shows around 710,000 distinct CDR3 sequences, roughly 50% of which occur a single time. Just under 5% of the sample goes to the ten largest clones.

Compared with germline, V lacks 7 bases and J lacks 5 bases; bases without a gene match: 8. Including cysteine and phenylalanine, the CDR3 has 15 amino acids. Just CDR3 DNA is preserved here, 45 bases in frame from base 1. From the germline V gene, CDR1 is SGHAT and CDR2 is FQNNGV. In the case of this clonotype: Its antigen remains undetermined. No clone much larger than this one lies a single base away; base qualities are absent.

To demonstrate the VDJtools post-analysis software, the study profiled TCR beta repertoires from the peripheral blood of about a dozen young patients with multiple sclerosis. The multiple sclerosis patients were children and adolescents between roughly 6 and 15 years of age. The source is a girl under 18 with multiple sclerosis. The sequence is built from TRBV11-2 and TRBJ2-5; TRBD1 agrees with 12 junctional bases. Sequenced input: blood. The bases are TGTGCCAGCAACACGGGACAGGGGGCTGGGGAGACCCAGTACTTC. This yields the protein CASNTGQGAGETQYF.